The 4 T cell receptor beta chains below were found in one sample sequenced in a study of tumor-infiltrating lymphocytes in primary liver carcinoma. Unsorted whole blood yielded the blood RNA, and germline DNA was also extracted. The template, approximately 500 ng total RNA, yielded TCR beta cDNA made with a constant-region primer. Each TCR beta library was derived from three nested multiplex PCR rounds that employed slightly modified ARM-PCR. Each of the first two PCR rounds ran roughly 9 cycles with TRBV1-TRBV30 forward and C-beta reverse primers. One entry per CDR3 protein, called by TCRdb with MiXCR from the multiplex PCR reads. The table lists 310,000 or so distinct CDR3 sequences, roughly 60% of them singletons. The sample taken for sequencing was peripheral blood. The receptor set was obtained from a woman aged 30 to 39 with primary liver carcinoma and hepatitis B virus infection.

In this sample, this clonotype turned up many times. The chain combines TRBV12-3 or TRBV12-4 with TRBJ2-3; 9 bases are a match to TRBD1. Trimming took 3 bases from V and 3 from J; bases not matched to a gene: 4. The CDR3 has 15 amino acids. The CDR3 protein is CASSLGQGSTDTQYF. In DNA, the CDR3 is TGTGCCAGCAGTTTGGGACAGGGTTCAACAGATACGCAGTATTTT.

About this clonotype itself: With a much larger clone just one base away, this may be a read error. This chain uses TRBV6-1 with TRBJ2-7; D possibly corresponds to TRBD2 (5 bases). Germline V gene sequence: CDR1 MNHNS, CDR2 SASEGT. The CDR3 is 13 residues long. CDR3 bases: TGTGCCAGCAGTGAAGTCGGGGTGGACGAGGAGTACTTC. The encoded protein is CASSEVGVDEEYF.

The sample holds a few counts of this clonotype. The CDR3 spells CASSGTGDADTQYF. In DNA form, the CDR3 reads TGTGCCAGCAGCGGGACAGGCGACGCAGATACGCAGTATTTT. The chain is built from TRBV7-8 and TRBJ2-3; 8 bases are a match to TRBD1. The CDR3 sequence is 14 residues long. V trimming: 5 bases; J trimming: 4 bases; junction bases outside the gene matches: 5. Germline V gene sequence: CDR1 SGHVS, CDR2 FQNEAQ.

Points on this clonotype: One end of the junction varies from germline; a read error may be responsible. The chain recombines TRBV11-2 with TRBJ2-7; D possibly corresponds to TRBD1 (6 bases). The CDR3 loop spans 12 amino acids. Germline CDR1 and CDR2: SGHAT and FQNNGV. CDR3 nucleotides: TGCGCCAGCAGCCAAACAGGGAACGAGCAGTACTTC. The encoded protein is CASSQTGNEQYF.